Reported below is one T cell receptor (beta chain). These data come from a study of blood T cell repertoires in COVID-19. CDR1 and CDR2 from the germline V gene are KGHSH and LQKENI. This CDR3 has 17 residues. V was shortened by 4 bases and J by 0 bases, with 13 bases between the two germline ends. In the source study's methods: Researchers report that nucleated cell counts were estimated from reference gene primer amplification. Profiled with immunoSEQ multiplex PCR; TCRdb holds only in-frame clones, not every one. V, J and clone size derive from that table, while D and trimming were established from the DNA sequence. Of 150,000 to 200,000 clones listed, roughly 85% were seen once; the top ten hold under 5.5%.

The gene calls are TRBV18 and TRBJ2-6; TRBD1 might be the D (6 bases). Sequencing was performed on peripheral blood. The source is a woman in her twenties or thirties with acute or convalescent COVID-19. CDR3 in DNA: TGTGCCAGCTCACGACGGACAGCTGACTCTGGGGCCAACGTCCTGACTTTC. Translation: CASSRRTADSGANVLTF. The variable domain in full, completed from reference TRBV18 and TRBJ2-6, reads NAGVMQNPRHLVRRRGQEARLRCSPMKGHSHVYWYRQLPEEGLKFMVYLQKENIIDESGMPKERFSAEFPKEGPSILRIQQVVRGDSAAYFCASSRRTADSGANVLTFGAGSRLTVL.